Listed here are 17 T cell receptor beta chains from one sample, sequenced in a study of OX40 agonist ivuxolimab in advanced cancers. Sequencing used immunoSEQ multiplex PCR; TCRdb keeps in-frame clones, though not all of them. This sample has about 86,000 clones, with roughly nine tenths found just once. Sequenced material: CD4+ or CD8+ T cells sorted from blood, taken in a trial of the OX40 agonist ivuxolimab. The source of these receptors is an adult with an advanced solid tumor such as melanoma, head and neck, liver or kidney cancer.

CDR3 residues: CASSYSRTSNTEAFF. The CDR3, as DNA: TGTGCCAGCAGTTACTCACGGACATCGAACACTGAAGCTTTCTTT. The rearrangement joins TRBV6-5 to TRBJ1-1; perhaps TRBD1 as D (5 bases). Germline CDR1 MNHEY, CDR2 SVGAGI. This CDR3 has 15 amino acids. The V gene lost 0 bases and the J gene lost 1 base, with 9 bases spanning the gap.

The J gene is TRBJ2-7, the V gene TRBV6-1; TRBD2 aligns across 13 bases. The germline V gene encodes CDR1 MNHNS and CDR2 SASEGT. CDR3 length: 16 residues. Trimming removed 2 bases from V and 4 bases from J; junction bases left unmatched: 5. Written as DNA, the CDR3 is TGTGCCAGCAGTGAACCCGGACTAGCGGGAGCTTACGAGCAGTACTTC. It encodes CASSEPGLAGAYEQYF.

This chain links TRBV11-2 with TRBJ1-1, with D unclear. The germline gives CDR1 SGHAT, CDR2 FQNNGV. With 5 bases removed from V and 6 bases from J, the gap between germline ends came to 10 bases. This CDR3 is 12 amino acids long. CDR3 bases: TGTGCCAGCAGCCCCGCCGCACCTGAAGCTTTCTTT. Translation gives CASSPAAPEAFF.

The chain links TRBV5-6 to TRBJ1-5; possible D gene TRBD1, 5 bases. Germline V gene data show CDR1 as SGHDT and CDR2 as YYEEEE. The ends were cut back, 0 bases at V and 6 bases at J, with 13 bases in the middle. The CDR3 totals 15 residues. This chain's CDR3 is CASSLGWGYGQPQHF. The DNA for the CDR3 is TGTGCCAGCAGCTTGGGTTGGGGGTACGGTCAGCCCCAGCATTTT.

The chain couples TRBV5-1 to TRBJ2-7; TRBD1 agrees at 12 bases. Per the germline V gene, CDR1 is SGHRS and CDR2 is YFSETQ. This CDR3 contains 17 residues. V shed 4 bases and J 6 bases; nucleotides not matched to a gene: 14. CDR3 residues: CASSVGVSGTGGAEQYF. The CDR3 region has the DNA TGCGCCAGCAGCGTGGGGGTCTCCGGGACAGGGGGCGCCGAGCAGTACTTC.

DNA of the CDR3: TGTGCCAGCCGAGGGGCGGGGGCTAGCACAGATACGCAGTATTTT. The encoded protein is CASRGAGASTDTQYF. The rearrangement links TRBV13 to TRBJ2-3; D is possibly TRBD2 (7 bases). The CDR3 length is 15 residues. Trimming cost V 8 bases and J 0 bases, with 15 bases left between them. Germline assignment: CDR1 PRHDT and CDR2 FYEKMQ (reference sequence).

The rearrangement uses TRBV6-1 and TRBJ2-1, with a possible D match to TRBD1 (5 bases). The CDR3 consists of 13 residues. V was clipped by 11 bases and J by 1 base, with 12 bases between them. Germline V CDR1 and CDR2: MNHNS, SASEGT. CDR3 loop: CACQGWSYNEQFF. CDR3 nucleotides: TGTGCCTGTCAGGGTTGGTCCTACAATGAGCAGTTCTTC.

The chain joins TRBV6-5 to TRBJ1-1; D call uncertain. The CDR3 is made up of 13 amino acids. Germline assignment: CDR1 MNHEY and CDR2 SVGAGI. The ends were cut back, 2 bases at V and 7 bases at J, with 11 bases in the middle. In DNA form, the CDR3 reads TGTGCCAGCAGTTACGCCAAGGTTGGTGAAGCTTTCTTT. The encoded protein is CASSYAKVGEAFF.

This clone was counted only a few times. V and J are TRBV5-1 and TRBJ2-7, with D possibly matching TRBD2 (5 bases). Trimming stripped 4 bases from V and 1 base from J, with 18 bases between. Germline V gene lookup returns CDR1 SGHRS and CDR2 YFSETQ. This CDR3 has 16 amino acids. The CDR3 sequence is CASSAGGLTRSYEQYF. In DNA, the CDR3 is TGCGCCAGCAGCGCGGGCGGCCTAACGCGGTCCTACGAGCAGTACTTC.

The V and J genes are TRBV27 and TRBJ2-5; a possible D gene is TRBD1 (5 bases). The length of the CDR3 is 14 residues. Germline CDR1 reads MNHEY; CDR2 reads SMNVEV (reference sequence). V gave up 3 bases and J gave up 5 bases, with 13 bases separating them. The CDR3 spells CASSFGRAGETQYF. As DNA, the CDR3 is TGTGCCAGCAGTTTTGGCAGGGCTGGGGAGACCCAGTACTTC.

The chain uses TRBV5-4 and TRBJ2-7; D remains ambiguous. This CDR3 is built from 14 residues. The germline V and J ends were trimmed by 2 bases and 4 bases, with 13 bases remaining between them. From germline, CDR1 is SGHNT and CDR2 YYREEE (reference sequence). The CDR3 is CASSFGGAAYEQYF. DNA for the CDR3: TGTGCCAGCAGCTTTGGCGGAGCTGCGTACGAGCAGTACTTC.

V gene TRBV6-5 combines with J gene TRBJ1-1; D is undetermined. The V end was cut by 6 bases, the J end by 3 bases, with 14 bases between. The CDR3 runs 14 residues. From germline, CDR1 is MNHEY and CDR2 SVGAGI. The CDR3: CASRTDGRYTEAFF. In DNA form, the CDR3 reads TGTGCCAGCAGGACCGACGGGAGATACACTGAAGCTTTCTTT.

The rearrangement uses TRBV27 and TRBJ2-2; no reliable D call. This CDR3 has 12 residues. Germline V gives CDR1 MNHEY, CDR2 SMNVEV (reference sequence). Between the trimmed V and J ends, which lost 1 base and 6 bases, there was a span of 3 bases. The CDR3 sequence: CASSLFPGELFF. The CDR3 nucleotides are TGTGCCAGCAGTTTATTCCCCGGGGAGCTGTTTTTT.

The chain joins TRBV28 to TRBJ2-3, with 7 bases lining up with TRBD2. The ends lost 8 bases at V and 1 base at J; junction bases unmatched: 6. The CDR3 spans 14 residues. Germline CDR1 MDHEN, CDR2 SYDVKM. The CDR3 DNA reads as TGTGCCAGCCAAGCTAGCGGAGGCACAGATACGCAGTATTTT. This sequence encodes CASQASGGTDTQYF.

The V gene is TRBV28, the J gene TRBJ1-4; the D gene is possibly TRBD1 (6 bases). V was cut by 6 bases and J by 3 bases, with 17 bases left in between. This CDR3 region has 16 residues. Germline CDR1 and CDR2: MDHEN and SYDVKM. Here the CDR3 reads CASRDRGTVANEKLFF. Here the CDR3 DNA reads TGTGCCAGCAGGGACAGAGGTACGGTGGCTAATGAAAAACTGTTTTTT.

This clone was recorded once. This chain joins TRBV7-9 and TRBJ1-3; 11 nucleotides match TRBD1. Germline V gene data show CDR1 as SEHNR and CDR2 as FQNEAQ (reference sequence). The CDR3 consists of 16 residues. The ends lost 1 base at V and 7 bases at J; junction bases unmatched: 6. The CDR3 region has the DNA TGTGCCAGCAGCTTAGGTCCCGGGACAGGGGGGAACACCATATATTTT. Encoded protein: CASSLGPGTGGNTIYF.

The chain links TRBV7-9 to TRBJ2-5, with D unclear. With 4 bases removed from V and 1 base from J, the gap between germline ends came to 13 bases. Germline CDR1 reads SEHNR; CDR2 reads FQNEAQ (reference sequence). The CDR3 loop spans 15 amino acids. The CDR3: CASSSHRSIQETQYF. CDR3 DNA: TGTGCCAGCAGCTCCCACCGGAGTATCCAAGAGACCCAGTACTTC. Complete variable domain (other parts from reference TRBV7-9 and TRBJ2-5): DTGVSQNPRHKITKRGQNVTFRCDPISEHNRLYWYRQTLGQGPEFLTYFQNEAQLEKSRLLSDRFSAERPKGSFSTLEIQRTEQGDSAMYLCASSSHRSIQETQYFGPGTRLLVL.